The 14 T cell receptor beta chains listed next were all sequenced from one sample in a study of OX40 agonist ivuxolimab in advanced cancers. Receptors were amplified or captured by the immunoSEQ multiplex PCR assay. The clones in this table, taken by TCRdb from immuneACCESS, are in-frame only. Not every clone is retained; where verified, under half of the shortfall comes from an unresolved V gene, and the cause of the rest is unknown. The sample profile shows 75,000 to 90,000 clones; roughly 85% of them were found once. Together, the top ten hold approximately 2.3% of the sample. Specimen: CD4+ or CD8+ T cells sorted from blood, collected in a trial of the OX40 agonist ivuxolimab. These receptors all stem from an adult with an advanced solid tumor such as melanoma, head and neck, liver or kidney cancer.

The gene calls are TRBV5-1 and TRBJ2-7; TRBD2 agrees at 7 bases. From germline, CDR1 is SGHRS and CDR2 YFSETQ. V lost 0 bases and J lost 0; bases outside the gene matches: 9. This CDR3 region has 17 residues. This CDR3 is CASSLGLAPRSSYEQYF. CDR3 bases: TGCGCCAGCAGCTTGGGACTAGCTCCTAGGAGCTCCTACGAGCAGTACTTC.

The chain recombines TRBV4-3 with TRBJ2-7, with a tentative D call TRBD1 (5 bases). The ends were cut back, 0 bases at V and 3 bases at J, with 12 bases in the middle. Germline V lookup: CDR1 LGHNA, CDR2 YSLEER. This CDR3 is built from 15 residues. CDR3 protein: CASSQDTQGSYEQYF. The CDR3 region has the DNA TGCGCCAGCAGCCAAGATACCCAGGGAAGCTACGAGCAGTACTTC.

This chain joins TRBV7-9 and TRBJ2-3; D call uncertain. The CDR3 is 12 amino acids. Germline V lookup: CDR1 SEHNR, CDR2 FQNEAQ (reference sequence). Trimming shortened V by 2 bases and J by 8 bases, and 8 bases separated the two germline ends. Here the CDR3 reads CASSLNFATQYF. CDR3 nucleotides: TGTGCCAGCAGCTTAAACTTCGCTACGCAGTATTTT.

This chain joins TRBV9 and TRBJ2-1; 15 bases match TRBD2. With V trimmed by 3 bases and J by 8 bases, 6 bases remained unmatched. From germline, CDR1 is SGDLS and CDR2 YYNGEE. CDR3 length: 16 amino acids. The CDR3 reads CASSDPGLAGGYEQFF. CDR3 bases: TGTGCCAGCAGCGATCCGGGACTAGCGGGGGGCTATGAGCAGTTCTTC.

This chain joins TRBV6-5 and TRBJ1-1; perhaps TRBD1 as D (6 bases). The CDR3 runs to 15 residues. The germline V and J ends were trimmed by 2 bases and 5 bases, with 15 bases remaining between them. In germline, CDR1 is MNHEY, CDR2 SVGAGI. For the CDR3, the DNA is TGTGCCAGCAGTTACGACAGGTGGCCGGGGACTGAAGCTTTCTTT. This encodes CASSYDRWPGTEAFF.

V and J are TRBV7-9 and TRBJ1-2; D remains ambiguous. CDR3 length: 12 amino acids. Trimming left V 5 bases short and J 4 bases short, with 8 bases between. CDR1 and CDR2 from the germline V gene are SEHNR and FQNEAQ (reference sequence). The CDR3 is CASSPDGYGYTF. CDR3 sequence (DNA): TGTGCCAGCAGCCCGGACGGCTATGGCTACACCTTC.

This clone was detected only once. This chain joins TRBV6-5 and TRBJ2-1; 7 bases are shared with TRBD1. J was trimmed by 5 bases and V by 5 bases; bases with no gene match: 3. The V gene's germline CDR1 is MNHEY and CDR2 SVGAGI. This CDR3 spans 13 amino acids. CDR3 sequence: CASSRDSHNEQFF. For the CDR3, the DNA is TGTGCCAGCAGTCGGGACAGCCACAATGAGCAGTTCTTC.

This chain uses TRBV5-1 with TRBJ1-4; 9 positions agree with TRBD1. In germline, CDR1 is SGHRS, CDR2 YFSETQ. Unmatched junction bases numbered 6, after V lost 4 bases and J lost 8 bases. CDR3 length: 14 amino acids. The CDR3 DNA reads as TGCGCCAGCAGCCCCGGGACAGGGAACGAAAAACTGTTTTTT. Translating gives CASSPGTGNEKLFF.

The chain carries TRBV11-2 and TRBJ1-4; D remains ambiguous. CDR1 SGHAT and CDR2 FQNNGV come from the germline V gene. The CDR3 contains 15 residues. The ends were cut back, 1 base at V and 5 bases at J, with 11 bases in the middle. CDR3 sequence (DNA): TGTGCCAGCAGCTTAGGTGGCAGAGCGAATGAAAAACTGTTTTTT. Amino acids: CASSLGGRANEKLFF.

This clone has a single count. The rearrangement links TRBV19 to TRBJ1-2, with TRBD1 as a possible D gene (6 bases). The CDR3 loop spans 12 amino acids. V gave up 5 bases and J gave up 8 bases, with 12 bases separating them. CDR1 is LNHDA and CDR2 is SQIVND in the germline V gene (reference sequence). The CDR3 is CASSLQGGGYTF. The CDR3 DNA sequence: TGTGCCAGTAGTCTACAGGGTGGAGGCTACACCTTC.

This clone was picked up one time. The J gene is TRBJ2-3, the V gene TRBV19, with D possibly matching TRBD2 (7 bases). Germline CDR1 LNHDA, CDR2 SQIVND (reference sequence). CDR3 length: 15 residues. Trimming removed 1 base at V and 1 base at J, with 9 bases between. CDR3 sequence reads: CASSIGGGGTDTQYF. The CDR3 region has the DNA TGTGCCAGTAGTATAGGCGGGGGCGGCACAGATACGCAGTATTTT.

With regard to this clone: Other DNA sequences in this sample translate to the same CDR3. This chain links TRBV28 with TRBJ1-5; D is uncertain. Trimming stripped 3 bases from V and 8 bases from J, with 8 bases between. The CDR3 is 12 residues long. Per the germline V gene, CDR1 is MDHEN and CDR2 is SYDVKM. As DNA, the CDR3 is TGTGCCAGCAGTTTGCGGTACAAGCCCCAGCATTTT. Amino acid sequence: CASSLRYKPQHF.

The CDR3 region is CAIRGLAGGREQYF. The CDR3, as DNA: TGTGCCATCAGGGGACTAGCGGGGGGGCGCGAGCAGTACTTC. The rearrangement joins TRBV10-3 to TRBJ2-7; 16 bases match TRBD2. CDR3 length: 14 amino acids. Germline V gene data show CDR1 as ENHRY and CDR2 as SYGVKD. The V segment lost 6 bases and the J segment 6 bases; nucleotides outside the gene matches: 2.

The CDR3 sequence: CASKEGGGRADTQYF. The CDR3 DNA reads TGTGCCAGCAAGGAGGGGGGGGGCCGAGCAGATACGCAGTATTTT. V and J are TRBV5-4 and TRBJ2-3, with a weak D call TRBD2 (7 bases). V gave up 6 bases and J gave up 4 bases, with 18 bases separating them. The CDR3 has 15 amino acids. Germline V gene lookup returns CDR1 SGHNT and CDR2 YYREEE (reference sequence).